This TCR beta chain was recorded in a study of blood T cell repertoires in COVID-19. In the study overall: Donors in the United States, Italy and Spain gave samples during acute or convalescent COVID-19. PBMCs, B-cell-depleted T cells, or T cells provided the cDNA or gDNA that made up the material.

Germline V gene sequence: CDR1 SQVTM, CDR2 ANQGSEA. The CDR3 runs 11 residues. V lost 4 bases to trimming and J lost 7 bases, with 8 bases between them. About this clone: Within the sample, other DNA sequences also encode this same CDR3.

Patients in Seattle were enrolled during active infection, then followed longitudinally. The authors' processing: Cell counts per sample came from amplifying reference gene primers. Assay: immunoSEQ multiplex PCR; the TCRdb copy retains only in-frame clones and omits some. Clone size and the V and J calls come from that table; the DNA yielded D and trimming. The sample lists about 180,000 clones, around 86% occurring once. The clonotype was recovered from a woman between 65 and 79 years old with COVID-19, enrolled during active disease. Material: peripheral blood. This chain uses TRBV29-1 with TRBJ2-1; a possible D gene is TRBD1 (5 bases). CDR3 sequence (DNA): TGCAGCGTTGGGTCAGGGAATGAGCAGTTCTTC. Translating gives CSVGSGNEQFF.